This T cell receptor beta chain emerged from a study of T cells after yellow fever vaccination. Study outcomes and limitations: Most primary-vaccination clones reappeared after the booster (approximately 96% CD4, roughly 88% CD8). Researchers noted that a small share of clonotypes showed up in both CD4 and CD8 compartments.

CDR1 and CDR2 (germline): SEHNR, FQNEAQ (reference sequence). The CDR3 covers 12 residues. V lost 2 bases and J 12 bases, leaving 14 bases between the germline ends. On this clonotype itself: What it recognizes is unknown.

A process of 5'RACE template switching, which added a universal primer site and UMIs, was used to make TCR cDNA. A single record per CDR3 protein comes from TCRdb applying MiXCR to the 5' RACE reads. The sample holds some 320,000 distinct CDR3 sequences, around 11% seen once. The rearrangement links TRBV7-9 to TRBJ2-7, with a tentative D call TRBD1 (5 bases). The receptor was isolated from a man between 18 and 29 years old who received the YFV17D yellow fever vaccine. Source: CD4+ T cells sorted from PBMCs, taken 45 days after the yellow fever booster vaccination. CDR3: CASSLFAGQGYV. CDR3 nucleotide sequence: TGTGCCAGCAGCTTATTTGCAGGCCAGGGGTACGTC.